In this sample, the clone carrying this T cell receptor beta chain turned up many times. iRepertoire HTBI primers and Arm-PCR of CDR3 regions built TCR beta libraries. TCRdb processed the multiplex PCR reads anew with MiXCR; each CDR3 protein has one entry. The sample records 400,000 to 500,000 distinct CDR3 sequences, roughly 15% being singletons. The V segment lost 5 bases and the J segment 7 bases; nucleotides outside the gene matches: 6. The germline gives CDR1 SGHTA, CDR2 FQGNSA. This CDR3 contains 13 residues. These data are taken from a study of regulatory T cells in long-lasting Graves disease. Time point denoted: newly diagnosed GD, antithyroid drugs for less than 3 months. Extracted RNA from PBMCs served as the source of the TCR library. These same data were also listed under a study on T cells in Graves' hyperthyroidism and ophthalmopathy. As reported in that work: Hyperthyroidism of Graves' type that showed no ophthalmopathy progression within 18 months was stable.

This TCR was sampled from a woman aged 25 to 45 with Graves disease. The genes are TRBV7-2 and TRBJ1-1; 8 nucleotides align to TRBD1. Sequencing used peripheral blood mononuclear cells (PBMCs), obtained at new diagnosis, from a patient treated with antithyroid drugs. The CDR3 spells CASSQGQGGEAFF. As DNA, the CDR3 is TGTGCCAGCAGCCAAGGACAGGGTGGTGAAGCTTTCTTT.